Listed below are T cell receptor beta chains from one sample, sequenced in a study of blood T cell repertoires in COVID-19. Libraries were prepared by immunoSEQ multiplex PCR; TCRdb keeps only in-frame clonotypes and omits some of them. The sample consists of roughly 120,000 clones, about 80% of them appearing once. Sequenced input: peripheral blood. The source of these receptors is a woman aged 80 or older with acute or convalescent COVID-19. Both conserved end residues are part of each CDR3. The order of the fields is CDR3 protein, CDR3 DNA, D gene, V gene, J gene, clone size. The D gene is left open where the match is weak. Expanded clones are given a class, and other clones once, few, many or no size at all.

CDR3: CASSLRVFLGGFGTDTQYF
DNA: TGTGCCAGCAGTTTACGGGTTTTTTTAGGGGGCTTCGGTACAGATACGCAGTATTTT
D: TRBD1
V: TRBV27
J: TRBJ2-3
size: -

CDR3: CASSSIGGSKYEQYF
DNA: TGTGCCAGCAGCTCTATAGGCGGCAGCAAATACGAGCAGTACTTC
D: -
V: TRBV7-8
J: TRBJ2-7
size: -

CDR3: CASSQGLAGVTDEQFF
DNA: TGTGCCAGCAGCCAAGGACTAGCGGGAGTAACAGATGAGCAGTTCTTC
D: TRBD2
V: TRBV3-1/TRBV3-2
J: TRBJ2-1
size: -

CDR3: CASSSGSGSETQYF
DNA: TGTGCCAGTAGTAGCGGGTCGGGATCGGAGACCCAGTACTTC
D: -
V: TRBV19
J: TRBJ2-5
size: -

CDR3: CASSRDSDSYEQYF
DNA: TGTGCCAGCAGCCGGGACAGTGATTCCTACGAGCAGTACTTC
D: TRBD1
V: TRBV3-1/TRBV3-2
J: TRBJ2-7
size: -

CDR3: CASSQGVGPYYEQYF
DNA: TGTGCCAGCAGCCAAGGGGTTGGGCCATACTACGAGCAGTACTTC
D: -
V: TRBV11-2
J: TRBJ2-7
size: -

CDR3: CASSFRGLAGSNTGELFF
DNA: TGTGCCAGCAGCTTTAGGGGACTAGCGGGGTCAAACACCGGGGAGCTGTTTTTT
D: TRBD2
V: TRBV5-6
J: TRBJ2-2
size: -

CDR3: CASSLRGQNSGNTIYF
DNA: TGTGCCAGCAGTTTACGCGGACAGAATTCTGGAAACACCATATATTTT
D: -
V: TRBV27
J: TRBJ1-3
size: -

CDR3: CASGDRGMNTEAFF
DNA: TGCGCCAGCGGAGACAGGGGAATGAACACTGAAGCTTTCTTT
D: TRBD1
V: TRBV5-1
J: TRBJ1-1
size: once

CDR3: CASSVAPLSDNEQFF
DNA: TGTGCCAGCAGCGTAGCCCCCCTGTCAGACAATGAGCAGTTCTTC
D: -
V: TRBV9
J: TRBJ2-1
size: few

CDR3: CASSGETGTGFSNEQFF
DNA: TGTGCCAGCAGCGGGGAAACCGGGACAGGGTTTTCGAATGAGCAGTTCTTC
D: TRBD1
V: TRBV5-8
J: TRBJ2-1
size: -

CDR3: CASSLSGASNEKLFF
DNA: TGTGCCAGCAGCCTCTCAGGGGCGTCTAATGAAAAACTGTTTTTT
D: -
V: TRBV5-5
J: TRBJ1-4
size: -

CDR3: CASSSALGYGYTF
DNA: TGTGCCAGCAGTTCGGCCCTAGGCTATGGCTACACCTTC
D: -
V: TRBV12-3/TRBV12-4
J: TRBJ1-2
size: -